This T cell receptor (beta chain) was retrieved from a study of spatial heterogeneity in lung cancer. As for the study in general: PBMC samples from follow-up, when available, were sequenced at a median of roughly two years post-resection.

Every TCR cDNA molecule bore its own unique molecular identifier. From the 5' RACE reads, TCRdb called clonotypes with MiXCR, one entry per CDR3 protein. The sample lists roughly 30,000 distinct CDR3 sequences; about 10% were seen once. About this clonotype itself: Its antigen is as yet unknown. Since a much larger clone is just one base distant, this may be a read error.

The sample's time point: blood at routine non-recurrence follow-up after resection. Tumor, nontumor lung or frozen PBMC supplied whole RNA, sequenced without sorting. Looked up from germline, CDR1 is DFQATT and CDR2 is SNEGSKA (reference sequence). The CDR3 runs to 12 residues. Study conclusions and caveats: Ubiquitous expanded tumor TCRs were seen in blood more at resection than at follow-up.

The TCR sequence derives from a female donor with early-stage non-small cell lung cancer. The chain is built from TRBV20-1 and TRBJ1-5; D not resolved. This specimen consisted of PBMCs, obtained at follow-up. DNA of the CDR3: TGCAGAGCTAAAAGTAGCAATCAGCCCCAGCATTTT. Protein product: CRAKSSNQPQHF.